This entry concerns a single TCR beta chain. The sample belongs to a study of blood T cell repertoires in COVID-19. Overall study context: COVID-19 samples from acute and convalescent phases originated in the United States, Italy and Spain. PBMCs, B-cell-depleted T cells, or T cells were the source of the cDNA or gDNA that made up the material.

Methods used by the authors: Amplified reference gene primers provided the basis for estimating nucleated cell counts. The repertoire was sequenced with immunoSEQ multiplex PCR; TCRdb's copy has only in-frame clones and lacks some. That table gives V, J and clone size, and the DNA gave D and trimming. The sample records roughly 520,000 clones, 88% being singletons. The sequence came from a woman between 40 and 50 years old who had recovered from COVID-19. Sequencing was performed on PBMCs or T cells enriched from blood (not recorded which).

The CDR3 region has the DNA TGTGCCAGCAGCTTGAATCGCGGGGCGCAGTATTTT. This translates into CASSLNRGAQYF. The rearrangement uses TRBV5-4 and TRBJ2-3; D may be TRBD2 (6 bases). The CDR3 has 12 residues. Looked up from germline, CDR1 is SGHNT and CDR2 is YYREEE (reference sequence). Trimming left V 1 base short and J 10 bases short, with 10 bases between.